The rows below give T cell receptor beta chains drawn from one sample of a study of vaccination and CD4 T cells after COVID-19. Their cognate antigens are unknown. TCRdb reprocessed the PCR reads via MiXCR and lists one record per CDR3 protein. In the table there are under 15,000 distinct CDR3 sequences, roughly 61% of which are singletons. Source material: CD4+ T cells from blood, cultured in vitro. The receptor set was obtained from a human donor who had recovered from COVID-19. Each CDR3 is given with its conserved first and last residue. The D gene is left open where the match is weak. The size field is filled for only some rows; it gives once, few, many or a size class.

NA	TRBV28	NA	TRBJ2-5	CASSPPEGGGETQYF	TGTGCCAGCAGTCCCCCGGAGGGAGGAGGGGAGACCCAGTACTTC
NA	TRBV7-9	TRBD2	TRBJ2-1	CASSLSLAGHYNEQFF	TGTGCCAGCAGCTTATCGTTAGCGGGTCACTACAATGAGCAGTTCTTC
NA	TRBV12-3/TRBV12-4	NA	TRBJ1-1	CASSQGMNTEAFF	TGTGCCAGCAGTCAGGGAATGAACACTGAAGCTTTCTTT
once	TRBV9	NA	TRBJ2-6	CASSIVYGANVLTF	TGTGCCAGCAGCATAGTTTACGGGGCCAACGTCCTGACTTTC
few	TRBV20-1	NA	TRBJ1-6	CSALNLQGNSPLHF	TGCAGTGCCCTGAACTTACAGGGTAATTCACCCCTCCACTTT
few	TRBV10-3	NA	TRBJ2-2	CAISESTGLNTGELFF	TGTGCCATCAGTGAGTCGACCGGACTCAACACCGGGGAGCTGTTTTTT
few	TRBV2	NA	TRBJ1-1	CASRTDFNTEAFF	TGTGCCAGCAGGACAGATTTTAACACTGAAGCTTTCTTT
NA	TRBV24-1	TRBD1	TRBJ2-5	CATSEPDRVGETQYF	TGTGCCACCAGTGAACCGGACAGGGTTGGAGAGACCCAGTACTTC
NA	TRBV30	NA	TRBJ2-4	CAWSGLAKNIQYF	TGTGCCTGGAGTGGGCTAGCCAAAAACATTCAGTACTTC
few	TRBV6-5	NA	TRBJ1-5	CASSYGLGGNQPQHF	TGTGCCAGCAGTTACGGCCTCGGGGGCAATCAGCCCCAGCATTTT
NA	TRBV29-1	TRBD1	TRBJ1-2	CSVESQTGNYGYTF	TGCAGCGTTGAAAGCCAGACAGGGAACTATGGCTACACCTTC
NA	TRBV20-1	NA	TRBJ1-1	CSARNSGFMNTEAFF	TGCAGTGCCCGAAACTCAGGGTTTATGAACACTGAAGCTTTCTTT
NA	TRBV20-1	NA	TRBJ2-7	CSARGIREQYF	TGCAGTGCTAGGGGGATCCGGGAGCAGTACTTC
NA	TRBV6-1	NA	TRBJ1-5	CASSEATGDQPQHF	TGTGCCAGCAGTGAAGCTACCGGAGATCAGCCCCAGCATTTT
NA	TRBV24-1	NA	TRBJ2-7	CATSDPETYEQYF	TGTGCCACCAGTGACCCTGAGACCTACGAGCAGTACTTC
once	TRBV12-3/TRBV12-4	NA	TRBJ1-3	CASREGHSGNTIYF	TGTGCCAGCAGAGAGGGCCATTCTGGAAACACCATATATTTT
NA	TRBV2	TRBD1	TRBJ1-1	CASSVLGGAGSEAFF	TGTGCCAGCAGTGTACTAGGGGGCGCGGGGTCTGAAGCTTTCTTT
NA	TRBV25-1	NA	TRBJ1-2	CASSSRDFSYGYTF	TGTGCCAGCAGTTCAAGGGATTTCTCTTATGGCTACACCTTC
NA	TRBV7-2	TRBD2	TRBJ2-5	CASSLAQGLAGGLEETQYF	TGTGCCAGCAGCTTAGCGCAGGGACTAGCGGGAGGGTTAGAAGAGACCCAGTACTTC
once	TRBV7-2	NA	TRBJ1-5	CASSYRGGGNQPQHF	TGTGCCAGCAGTTATAGGGGAGGGGGCAATCAGCCCCAGCATTTT
few	TRBV2	TRBD1	TRBJ2-1	CASGDRGNEQFF	TGTGCCAGCGGGGACAGGGGTAATGAGCAGTTCTTC
NA	TRBV5-1	NA	TRBJ2-5	CASSVLGFSQETQYF	TGCGCCAGCAGCGTGCTGGGGTTCTCTCAAGAGACCCAGTACTTC
NA	TRBV6-1	NA	TRBJ1-5	CASSPRTGLLGFSNQPQHF	TGTGCCAGCAGTCCAAGAACGGGACTCCTGGGGTTTAGCAATCAGCCCCAGCATTTT
NA	TRBV12-3/TRBV12-4	TRBD1	TRBJ2-3	CASSFGTGADTQYF	TGTGCCAGCAGTTTCGGGACAGGGGCAGATACGCAGTATTTT
NA	TRBV11-3	NA	TRBJ2-2	CASSPGTANTGELFF	TGTGCCAGCAGCCCCGGGACGGCGAACACCGGGGAGCTGTTTTTT
NA	TRBV6-1	NA	TRBJ2-5	CASRFVETQYF	TGTGCCAGCCGATTCGTAGAGACCCAGTACTTC
NA	TRBV2	NA	TRBJ1-1	CASAEGGTEAFF	TGTGCCAGCGCCGAAGGGGGCACTGAAGCTTTCTTT
NA	TRBV11-2	NA	TRBJ2-1	CASSPEPTLNEQFF	TGTGCCAGCAGCCCAGAACCCACTCTCAATGAGCAGTTCTTC
few	TRBV7-8	NA	TRBJ1-1	CASSSYGRTEAFF	TGTGCCAGCAGCTCGTACGGCCGGACTGAAGCTTTCTTT
NA	TRBV30	TRBD1	TRBJ1-1	CAWRRGTGGRLEAFF	TGTGCCTGGAGGCGGGGAACAGGGGGAAGGCTTGAAGCTTTCTTT
NA	TRBV6-1	NA	TRBJ2-7	CASRPPPGLSYEQYF	TGTGCCAGCAGGCCTCCCCCGGGACTCTCCTACGAGCAGTACTTC
NA	TRBV6-1	TRBD1	TRBJ1-2	CASSEVQGAPFGYTF	TGTGCCAGCAGTGAAGTGCAGGGGGCGCCTTTTGGCTACACCTTC
NA	TRBV30	NA	TRBJ1-2	CAWRGTDYGYTF	TGTGCCTGGAGGGGGACGGACTATGGCTACACCTTC
few	TRBV6-1	NA	TRBJ2-7	CAAATTNGYEQYF	TGTGCCGCAGCCACCACGAACGGGTACGAGCAGTACTTC
NA	TRBV6-1	NA	TRBJ2-5	CASMGSQEAQYF	TGTGCCAGCATGGGAAGCCAAGAGGCCCAGTACTTC
NA	TRBV20-1	TRBD1	TRBJ1-2	CSALLGGAGYGYTF	TGCAGTGCTCTGTTAGGGGGCGCGGGCTATGGCTACACCTTC
NA	TRBV2	TRBD1	TRBJ1-6	CASRQGASSPLHF	TGTGCCAGCCGACAGGGGGCCTCTTCACCCCTCCACTTT
medium-sized	TRBV6-1	NA	TRBJ1-5	CASRLGPGGNQPQHF	TGTGCCAGCAGGTTAGGCCCCGGGGGCAATCAGCCCCAGCATTTT
NA	TRBV24-1	NA	TRBJ1-2	CATSDGGLDYGYTF	TGTGCCACCAGTGATGGAGGGCTCGACTATGGCTACACCTTC
NA	TRBV2	TRBD1	TRBJ1-5	CAGGGQGDQPQHF	TGTGCCGGGGGTGGTCAGGGGGATCAGCCCCAGCATTTT
NA	TRBV20-1	NA	TRBJ1-4	CSARGQWPNEKLFF	TGCAGTGCTAGAGGGCAGTGGCCTAATGAAAAACTGTTTTTT
few	TRBV6-2/TRBV6-3	NA	TRBJ1-5	CASSYGKYWDQPQHF	TGTGCCAGCAGTTACGGCAAGTATTGGGATCAGCCCCAGCATTTT
NA	TRBV5-1	NA	TRBJ2-3	CASNRNGDTDTQYF	TGCGCCAGCAACAGGAACGGAGACACAGATACGCAGTATTTT
NA	TRBV11-2	TRBD2	TRBJ2-5	CASSSGLAGERGMETQYF	TGTGCCAGCAGCTCCGGACTAGCGGGAGAGAGGGGTATGGAGACCCAGTACTTC
NA	TRBV15	NA	TRBJ2-7	CATSDRRTYEQYF	TGTGCCACCAGCGACAGGCGAACCTACGAGCAGTACTTC
NA	TRBV25-1	NA	TRBJ1-6	CATRAPYKRSTSPLHF	TGTGCCACCAGGGCGCCATATAAAAGAAGTACTTCACCCCTCCACTTT
NA	TRBV28	NA	TRBJ1-2	CASSSNRVHTF	TGTGCCAGCAGTTCTAACAGGGTTCACACCTTC
NA	TRBV6-2/TRBV6-3	NA	TRBJ1-2	CASNPRVPGNTGYTF	TGTGCCAGCAACCCCCGGGTCCCGGGGAACACTGGCTACACCTTC